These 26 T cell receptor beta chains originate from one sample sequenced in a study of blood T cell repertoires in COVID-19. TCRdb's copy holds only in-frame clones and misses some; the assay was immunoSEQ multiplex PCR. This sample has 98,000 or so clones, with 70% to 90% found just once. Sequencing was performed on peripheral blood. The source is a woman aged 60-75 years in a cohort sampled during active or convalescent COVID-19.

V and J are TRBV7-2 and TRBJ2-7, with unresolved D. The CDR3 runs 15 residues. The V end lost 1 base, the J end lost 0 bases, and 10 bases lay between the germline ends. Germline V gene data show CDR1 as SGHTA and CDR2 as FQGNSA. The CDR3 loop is CASSLEAGSSYEQYF. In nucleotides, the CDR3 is TGTGCCAGCAGCTTAGAGGCAGGAAGCTCCTACGAGCAGTACTTC.

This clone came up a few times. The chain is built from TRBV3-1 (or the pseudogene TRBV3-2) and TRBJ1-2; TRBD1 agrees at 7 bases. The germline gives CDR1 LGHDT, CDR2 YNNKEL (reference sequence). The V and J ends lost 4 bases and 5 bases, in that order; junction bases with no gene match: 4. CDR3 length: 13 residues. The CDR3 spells CASSLDRVYGYTF. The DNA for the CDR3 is TGTGCCAGCAGCCTTGACAGGGTTTATGGCTACACCTTC.

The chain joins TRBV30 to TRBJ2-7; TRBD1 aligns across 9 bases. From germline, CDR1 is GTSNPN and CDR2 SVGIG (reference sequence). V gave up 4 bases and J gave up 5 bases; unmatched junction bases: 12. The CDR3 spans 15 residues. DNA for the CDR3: TGTGCCTGGACACCACAGGGGGCCCGTACCCACGAGCAGTACTTC. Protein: CAWTPQGARTHEQYF.

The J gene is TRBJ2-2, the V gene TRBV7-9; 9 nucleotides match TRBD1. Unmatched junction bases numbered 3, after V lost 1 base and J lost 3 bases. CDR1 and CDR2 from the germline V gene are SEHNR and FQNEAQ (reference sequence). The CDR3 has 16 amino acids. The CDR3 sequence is CASSLGDRDDTGELFF. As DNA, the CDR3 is TGTGCCAGCAGCTTAGGGGACAGGGACGACACCGGGGAGCTGTTTTTT.

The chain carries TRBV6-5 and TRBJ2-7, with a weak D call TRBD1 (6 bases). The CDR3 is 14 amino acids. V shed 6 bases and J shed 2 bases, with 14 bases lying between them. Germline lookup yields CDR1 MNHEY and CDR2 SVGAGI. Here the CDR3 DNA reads TGTGCCAGCAGCGCTAACAGGGTCGCCTACGAGCAGTACTTC. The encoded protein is CASSANRVAYEQYF.

CDR3: CASNPGTSGTETQYF. CDR3 DNA sequence: TGTGCCAGTAACCCCGGGACTAGCGGGACAGAGACCCAGTACTTC. V gene TRBV6-5 combines with J gene TRBJ2-5, with 13 bases that match TRBD2. CDR1 and CDR2 from the germline V gene are MNHEY and SVGAGI. This CDR3 is 15 amino acids long. After removal of 9 bases from V and 4 bases from J, the junction contained 8 bases not matched to a gene.

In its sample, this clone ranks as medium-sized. The CDR3: CASSFATGTAYGYTF. In DNA form, the CDR3 reads TGTGCCAGCAGTTTTGCGACAGGGACGGCCTATGGCTACACCTTC. The V and J genes are TRBV6-5 and TRBJ1-2; 7 nucleotides match TRBD1. After removal of 4 bases from V and 4 bases from J, the junction contained 9 bases not matched to a gene. This CDR3 has 15 amino acids. Germline CDR1 reads MNHEY; CDR2 reads SVGAGI.

The CDR3 sequence: CASSLGRQSNQPQHF. The CDR3, as DNA: TGTGCCAGCAGCTTAGGCCGACAGAGCAATCAGCCCCAGCATTTT. The chain recombines TRBV7-9 with TRBJ1-5; weak D call: TRBD1 (5 bases). The CDR3 has 15 amino acids. In germline, CDR1 is SEHNR, CDR2 FQNEAQ (reference sequence). The V end lost 1 base, the J end lost 1 base, and 8 bases lay between the germline ends.

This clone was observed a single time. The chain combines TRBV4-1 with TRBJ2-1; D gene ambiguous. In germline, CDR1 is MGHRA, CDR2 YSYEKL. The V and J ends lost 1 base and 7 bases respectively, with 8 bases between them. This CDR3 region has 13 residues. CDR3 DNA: TGCGCCAGCAGCCAAGCCGGTTGGAATGAGCAGTTCTTC. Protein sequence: CASSQAGWNEQFF.

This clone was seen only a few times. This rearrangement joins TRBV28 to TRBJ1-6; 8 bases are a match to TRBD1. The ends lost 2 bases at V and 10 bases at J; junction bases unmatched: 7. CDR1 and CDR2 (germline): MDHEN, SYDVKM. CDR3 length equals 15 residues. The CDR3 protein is CASSLTRGLASPLHF. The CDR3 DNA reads TGTGCCAGCAGTTTAACCAGGGGGCTGGCCTCACCCCTCCACTTT.

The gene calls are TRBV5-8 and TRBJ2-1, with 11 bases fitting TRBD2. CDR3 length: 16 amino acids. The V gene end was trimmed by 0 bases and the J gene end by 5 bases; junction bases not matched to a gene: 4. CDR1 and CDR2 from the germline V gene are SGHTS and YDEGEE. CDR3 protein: CASSLGSGRAHNEQFF. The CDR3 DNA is TGTGCCAGCAGCTTGGGTAGCGGGAGGGCCCACAATGAGCAGTTCTTC.

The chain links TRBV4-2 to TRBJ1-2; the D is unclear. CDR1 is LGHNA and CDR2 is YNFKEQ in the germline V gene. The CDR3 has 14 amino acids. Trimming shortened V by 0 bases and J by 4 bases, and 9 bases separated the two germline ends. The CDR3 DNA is TGTGCCAGCAGCCAAGATCTGGACTCCTATGGCTACACCTTC. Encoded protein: CASSQDLDSYGYTF.

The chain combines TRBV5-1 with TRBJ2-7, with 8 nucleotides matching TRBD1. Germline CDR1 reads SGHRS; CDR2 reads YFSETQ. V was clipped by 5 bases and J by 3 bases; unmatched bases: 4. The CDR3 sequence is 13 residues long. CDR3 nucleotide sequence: TGCGCCAGCAGACCGACAGGGGTCTACGAGCAGTACTTC. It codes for CASRPTGVYEQYF.

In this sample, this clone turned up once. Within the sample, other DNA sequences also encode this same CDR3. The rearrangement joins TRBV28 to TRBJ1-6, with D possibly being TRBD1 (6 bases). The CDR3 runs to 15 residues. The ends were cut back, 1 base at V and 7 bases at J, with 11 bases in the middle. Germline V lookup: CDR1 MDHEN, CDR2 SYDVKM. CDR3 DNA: TGTGCCAGCAGTTTATCAGGCAGGGGAAATTCACCCCTCCACTTT. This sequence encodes CASSLSGRGNSPLHF.

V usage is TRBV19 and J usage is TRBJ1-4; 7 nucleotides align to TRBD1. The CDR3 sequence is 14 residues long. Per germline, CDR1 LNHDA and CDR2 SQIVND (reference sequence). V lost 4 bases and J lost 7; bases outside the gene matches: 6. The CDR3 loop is CASSTGGIGEKLFF. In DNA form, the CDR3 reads TGTGCCAGTAGTACAGGGGGAATTGGTGAAAAACTGTTTTTT.

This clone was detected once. CDR3 amino acids: CASSQEDGGQFYGYTF. In nucleotides, the CDR3 is TGTGCCAGCAGCCAAGAAGATGGGGGACAGTTCTATGGCTACACCTTC. The genes are TRBV3-1 (or the pseudogene TRBV3-2) and TRBJ1-2; 7 nucleotides line up with TRBD1. With 0 bases clipped from V and 4 bases from J, the junction kept 8 bases outside the gene matches. This CDR3 region has 16 residues. The germline gives CDR1 LGHDT, CDR2 YNNKEL (reference sequence).

As DNA, the CDR3 is TGTGCCAGCAGCCAAGGAACTAGCGGGAGGGTTGCCAAAAACATTCAGTACTTC. It translates to CASSQGTSGRVAKNIQYF. The chain couples TRBV14 to TRBJ2-4, with 13 bases aligning to TRBD2. With 1 base clipped from V and 1 base from J, the junction kept 4 bases outside the gene matches. Germline CDR1 SGHDN, CDR2 FVKESK. CDR3 size: 18 residues.

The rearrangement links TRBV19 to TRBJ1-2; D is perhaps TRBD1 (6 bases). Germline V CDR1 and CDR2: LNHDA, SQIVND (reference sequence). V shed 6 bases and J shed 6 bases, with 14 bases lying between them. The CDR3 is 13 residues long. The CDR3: CASSWGGEDGYTF. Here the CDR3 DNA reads TGTGCCAGTAGCTGGGGGGGCGAGGATGGCTACACCTTC.

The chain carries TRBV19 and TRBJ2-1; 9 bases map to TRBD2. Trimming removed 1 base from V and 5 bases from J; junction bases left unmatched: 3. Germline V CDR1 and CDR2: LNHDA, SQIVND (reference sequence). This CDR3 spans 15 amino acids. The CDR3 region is CASSIGLAENNEQFF. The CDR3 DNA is TGTGCCAGTAGTATAGGACTAGCGGAAAACAATGAGCAGTTCTTC. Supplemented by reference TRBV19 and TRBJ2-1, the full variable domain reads DGGITQSPKYLFRKEGQNVTLSCEQNLNHDAMYWYRQDPGQGLRLIYYSQIVNDFQKGDIAEGYSVSREKKESFPLTVTSAQKNPTAFYLCASSIGLAENNEQFFGPGTRLTVL.

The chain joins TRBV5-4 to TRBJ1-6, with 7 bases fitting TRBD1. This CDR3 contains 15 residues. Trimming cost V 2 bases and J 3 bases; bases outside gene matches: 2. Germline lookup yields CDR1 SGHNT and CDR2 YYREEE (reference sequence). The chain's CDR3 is CASSFRDSYNSPLHF. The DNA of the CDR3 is TGTGCCAGCAGCTTTCGGGACAGCTATAATTCACCCCTCCACTTT.

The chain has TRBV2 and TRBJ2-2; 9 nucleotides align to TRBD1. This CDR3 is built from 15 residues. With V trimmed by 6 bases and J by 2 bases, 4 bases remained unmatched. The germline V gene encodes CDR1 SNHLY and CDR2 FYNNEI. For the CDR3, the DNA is TGTGCCAGCAGGGCGGGACAGGGAAACACCGGGGAGCTGTTTTTT. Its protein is CASRAGQGNTGELFF.

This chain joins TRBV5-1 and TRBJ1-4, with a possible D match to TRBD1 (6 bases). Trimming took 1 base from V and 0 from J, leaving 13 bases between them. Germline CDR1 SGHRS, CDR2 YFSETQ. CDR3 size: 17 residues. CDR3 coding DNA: TGCGCCAGCAGCTTGACAGGACAGCGTACAACTAATGAAAAACTGTTTTTT. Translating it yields CASSLTGQRTTNEKLFF.

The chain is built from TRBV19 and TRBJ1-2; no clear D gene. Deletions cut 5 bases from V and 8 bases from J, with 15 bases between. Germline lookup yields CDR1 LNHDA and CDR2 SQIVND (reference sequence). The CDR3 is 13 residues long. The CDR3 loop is CASSRGPLSGYTF. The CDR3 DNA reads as TGTGCCAGTAGTCGAGGGCCGTTGAGCGGCTACACCTTC.

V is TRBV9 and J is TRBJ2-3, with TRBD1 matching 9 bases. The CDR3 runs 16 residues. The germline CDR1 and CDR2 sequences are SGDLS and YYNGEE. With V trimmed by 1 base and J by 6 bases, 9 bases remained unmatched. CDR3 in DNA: TGTGCCAGCAGCGTAAGCCCTCTTACAGGGGGCGATACGCAGTATTTT. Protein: CASSVSPLTGGDTQYF.

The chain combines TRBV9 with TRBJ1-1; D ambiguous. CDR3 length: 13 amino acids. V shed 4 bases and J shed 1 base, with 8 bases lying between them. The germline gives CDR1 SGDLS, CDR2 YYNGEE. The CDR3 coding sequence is TGTGCCAGCAGCTGGACTGGGAACACTGAAGCTTTCTTT. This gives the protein CASSWTGNTEAFF.

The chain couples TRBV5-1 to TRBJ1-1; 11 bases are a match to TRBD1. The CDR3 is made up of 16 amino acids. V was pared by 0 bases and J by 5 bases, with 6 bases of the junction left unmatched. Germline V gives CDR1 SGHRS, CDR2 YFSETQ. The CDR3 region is CASSLAGQGVRTEAFF. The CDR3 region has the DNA TGCGCCAGCAGCTTGGCGGGACAGGGGGTTCGGACTGAAGCTTTCTTT. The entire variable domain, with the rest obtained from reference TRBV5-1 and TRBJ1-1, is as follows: KAGVTQTPRYLIKTRGQQVTLSCSPISGHRSVSWYQQTPGQGLQFLFEYFSETQRNKGNFPGRFSGRQFSNSRSEMNVSTLELGDSALYLCASSLAGQGVRTEAFFGQGTRLTVV.